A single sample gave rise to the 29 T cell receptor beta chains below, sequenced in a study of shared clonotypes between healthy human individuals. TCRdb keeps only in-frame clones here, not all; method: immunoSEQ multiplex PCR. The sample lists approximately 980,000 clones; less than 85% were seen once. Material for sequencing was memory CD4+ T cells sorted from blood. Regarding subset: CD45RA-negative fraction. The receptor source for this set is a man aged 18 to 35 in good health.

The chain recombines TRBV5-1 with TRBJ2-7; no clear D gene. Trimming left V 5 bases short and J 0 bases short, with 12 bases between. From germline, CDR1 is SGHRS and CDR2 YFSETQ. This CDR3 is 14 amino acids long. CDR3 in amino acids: CASSTVSSSYEQYF. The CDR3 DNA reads TGCGCCAGCAGTACTGTGAGCAGCTCCTACGAGCAGTACTTC.

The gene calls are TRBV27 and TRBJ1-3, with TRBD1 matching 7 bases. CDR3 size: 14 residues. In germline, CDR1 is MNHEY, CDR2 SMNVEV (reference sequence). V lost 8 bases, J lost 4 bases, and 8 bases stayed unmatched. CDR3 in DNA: TGTGCCAGCTCCGGGACAGCTCTGGGAAACACCATATATTTT. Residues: CASSGTALGNTIYF.

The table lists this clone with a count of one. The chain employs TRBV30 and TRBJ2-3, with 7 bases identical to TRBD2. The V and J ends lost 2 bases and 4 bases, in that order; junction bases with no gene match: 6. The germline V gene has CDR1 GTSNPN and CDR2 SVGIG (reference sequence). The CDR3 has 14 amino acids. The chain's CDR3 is CAWSSRGISDTQYF. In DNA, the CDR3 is TGTGCCTGGAGTTCGCGGGGGATTTCAGATACGCAGTATTTT.

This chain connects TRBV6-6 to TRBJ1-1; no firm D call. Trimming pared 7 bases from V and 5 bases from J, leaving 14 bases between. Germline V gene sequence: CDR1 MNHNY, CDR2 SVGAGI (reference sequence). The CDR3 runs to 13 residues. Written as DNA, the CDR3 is TGTGCCAGCACCCTAGTCGTAGGGACTGAAGCTTTCTTT. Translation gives CASTLVVGTEAFF.

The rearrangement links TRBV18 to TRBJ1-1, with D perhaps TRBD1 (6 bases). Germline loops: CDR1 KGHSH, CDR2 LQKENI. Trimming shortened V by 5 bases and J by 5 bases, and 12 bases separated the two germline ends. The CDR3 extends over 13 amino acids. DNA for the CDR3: TGTGCCAGCTCAGAACAGGGAAATACTGAAGCTTTCTTT. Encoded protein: CASSEQGNTEAFF.

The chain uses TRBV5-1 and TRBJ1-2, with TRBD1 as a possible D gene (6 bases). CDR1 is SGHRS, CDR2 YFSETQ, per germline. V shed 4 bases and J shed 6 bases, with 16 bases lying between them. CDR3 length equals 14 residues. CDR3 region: CASSPGGQWNGYTF. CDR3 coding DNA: TGCGCCAGCAGCCCCGGTGGACAGTGGAATGGCTACACCTTC.

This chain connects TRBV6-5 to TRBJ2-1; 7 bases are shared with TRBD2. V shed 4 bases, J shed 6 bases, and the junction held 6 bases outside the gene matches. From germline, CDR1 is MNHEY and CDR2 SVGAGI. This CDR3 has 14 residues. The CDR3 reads CASSSARGSNEQFF. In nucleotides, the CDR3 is TGTGCCAGCAGTTCCGCGCGGGGGTCCAATGAGCAGTTCTTC.

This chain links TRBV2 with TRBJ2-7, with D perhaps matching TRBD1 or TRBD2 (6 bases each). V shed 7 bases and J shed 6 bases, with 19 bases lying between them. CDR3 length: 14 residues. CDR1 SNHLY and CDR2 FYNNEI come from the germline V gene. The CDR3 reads CASMRGAFPSEQYF. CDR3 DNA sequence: TGTGCCAGCATGAGGGGGGCATTTCCCTCCGAGCAGTACTTC.

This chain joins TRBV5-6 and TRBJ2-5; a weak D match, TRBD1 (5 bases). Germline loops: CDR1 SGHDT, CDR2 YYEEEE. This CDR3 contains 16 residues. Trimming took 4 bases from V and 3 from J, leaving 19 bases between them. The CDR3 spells CASSPVGVTGEETQYF. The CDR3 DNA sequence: TGTGCCAGCAGCCCCGTTGGTGTCACAGGAGAAGAGACCCAGTACTTC.

For the CDR3, the DNA is TGTGCCAGCTCGGGGGGCATGAAAGAGACCCAGTACTTC. Residues: CASSGGMKETQYF. V usage is TRBV18 and J usage is TRBJ2-5; D is tentatively TRBD1 or TRBD2 (6 bases each). Trimming shortened V by 6 bases and J by 3 bases, and 11 bases separated the two germline ends. CDR3 length: 13 amino acids. Germline-derived CDR1 and CDR2 are KGHSH and LQKENI. Using reference TRBV18 and TRBJ2-5 for the parts outside the CDR3, the full variable domain is NAGVMQNPRHLVRRRGQEARLRCSPMKGHSHVYWYRQLPEEGLKFMVYLQKENIIDESGMPKERFSAEFPKEGPSILRIQQVVRGDSAAYFCASSGGMKETQYFGPGTRLLVL.

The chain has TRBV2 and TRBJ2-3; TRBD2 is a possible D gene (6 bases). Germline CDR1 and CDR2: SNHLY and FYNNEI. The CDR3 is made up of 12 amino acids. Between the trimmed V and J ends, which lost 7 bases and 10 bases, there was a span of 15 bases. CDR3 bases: TGTGCCAGCAACGAACTAGCTTCAGCGCAGTATTTT. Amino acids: CASNELASAQYF.

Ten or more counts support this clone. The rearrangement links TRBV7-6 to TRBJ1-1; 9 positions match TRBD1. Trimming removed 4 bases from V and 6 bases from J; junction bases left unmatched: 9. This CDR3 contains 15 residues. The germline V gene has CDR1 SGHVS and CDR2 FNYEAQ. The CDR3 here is CASSSPRDRVSEAFF. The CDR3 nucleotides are TGTGCCAGCAGCTCCCCCCGGGACAGGGTTTCTGAAGCTTTCTTT.

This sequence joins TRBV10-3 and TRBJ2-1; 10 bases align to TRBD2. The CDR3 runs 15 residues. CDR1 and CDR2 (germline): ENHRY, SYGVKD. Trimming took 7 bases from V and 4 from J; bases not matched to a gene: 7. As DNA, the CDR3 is TGTGCCATCACCGTAGCGGGAGGTCGGTACAATGAGCAGTTCTTC. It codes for CAITVAGGRYNEQFF.

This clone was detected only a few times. CDR3 in amino acids: CASSPSLGTGFYEQYF. The CDR3 DNA reads TGTGCCAGCTCACCCTCCCTCGGGACAGGTTTCTACGAGCAGTACTTC. The chain uses TRBV18 and TRBJ2-7; TRBD1 matches at 8 bases. CDR3 size: 16 residues. Trimming removed 3 bases from V and 3 bases from J; junction bases left unmatched: 10. The V gene's germline CDR1 is KGHSH and CDR2 LQKENI.

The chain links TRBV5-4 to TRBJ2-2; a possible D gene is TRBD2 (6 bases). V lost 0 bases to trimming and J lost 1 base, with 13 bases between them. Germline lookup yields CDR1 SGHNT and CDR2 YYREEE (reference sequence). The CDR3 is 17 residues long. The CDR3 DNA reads TGTGCCAGCAGCTTGGGGCCGGGACTGGGGAACACCGGGGAGCTGTTTTTT. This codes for CASSLGPGLGNTGELFF. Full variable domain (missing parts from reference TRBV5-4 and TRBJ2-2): ETGVTQSPTHLIKTRGQQVTLRCSSQSGHNTVSWYQQALGQGPQFIFQYYREEENGRGNFPPRFSGLQFPNYSSELNVNALELDDSALYLCASSLGPGLGNTGELFFGEGSRLTVL.

The CDR3 loop reads CASSLIGNEQFF. The CDR3 DNA reads as TGTGCCAGCAGCCTAATCGGGAATGAGCAGTTCTTC. The chain carries TRBV11-3 and TRBJ2-1; D unresolved. This CDR3 has 12 amino acids. The V and J ends lost 5 bases and 7 bases respectively, with 9 bases between them. CDR1 SGHNT and CDR2 YENEEA come from the germline V gene.

The CDR3 sequence: CASSFFLPSTDTQYF. The DNA of the CDR3 is TGTGCCAGCAGTTTTTTCTTACCTAGCACAGATACGCAGTATTTT. J is TRBJ2-3 and V is TRBV27; no clear D. Trimming shortened V by 3 bases and J by 0 bases, and 10 bases separated the two germline ends. The CDR3 totals 15 residues. Germline V gene data show CDR1 as MNHEY and CDR2 as SMNVEV (reference sequence).

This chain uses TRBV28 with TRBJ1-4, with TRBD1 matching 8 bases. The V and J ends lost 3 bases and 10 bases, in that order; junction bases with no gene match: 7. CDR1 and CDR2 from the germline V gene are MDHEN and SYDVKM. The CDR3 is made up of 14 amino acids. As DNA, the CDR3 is TGTGCCAGCAGTTTCTCCAGGGGGCAGGGAAAACTGTTTTTT. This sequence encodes CASSFSRGQGKLFF.

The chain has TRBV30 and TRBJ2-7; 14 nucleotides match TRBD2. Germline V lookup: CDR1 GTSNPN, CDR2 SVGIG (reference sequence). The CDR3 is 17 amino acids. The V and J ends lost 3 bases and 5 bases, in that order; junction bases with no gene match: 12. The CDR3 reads CAWRASPGLAGVHEQYF. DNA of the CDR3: TGTGCCTGGAGAGCTTCCCCGGGACTAGCGGGAGTCCACGAGCAGTACTTC.

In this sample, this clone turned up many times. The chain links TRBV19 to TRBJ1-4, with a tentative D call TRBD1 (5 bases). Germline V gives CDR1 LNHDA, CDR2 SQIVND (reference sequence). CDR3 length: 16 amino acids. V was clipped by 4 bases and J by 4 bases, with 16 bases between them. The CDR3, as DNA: TGTGCCAGTAGTACACCAACCACAGGATATAATGAAAAACTGTTTTTT. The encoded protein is CASSTPTTGYNEKLFF.

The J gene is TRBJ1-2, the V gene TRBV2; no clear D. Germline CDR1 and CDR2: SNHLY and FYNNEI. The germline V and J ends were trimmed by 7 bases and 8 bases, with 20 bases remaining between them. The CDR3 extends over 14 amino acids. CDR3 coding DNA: TGTGCCAGCATGATTGAGGCATCCGGGTGGGGCTACACCTTC. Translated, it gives CASMIEASGWGYTF. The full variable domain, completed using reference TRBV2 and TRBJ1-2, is EPEVTQTPSHQVTQMGQEVILRCVPISNHLYFYWYRQILGQKVEFLVSFYNNEISEKSEIFDDQFSVERPDGSNFTLKIRSTKLEDSAMYFCASMIEASGWGYTFGSGTRLTVV.

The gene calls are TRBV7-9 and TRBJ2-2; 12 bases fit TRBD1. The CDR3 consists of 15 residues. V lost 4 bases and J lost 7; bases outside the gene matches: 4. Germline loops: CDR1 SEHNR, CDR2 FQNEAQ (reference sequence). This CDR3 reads CASSSGQGASGELFF. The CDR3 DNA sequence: TGTGCCAGCAGCTCGGGACAGGGGGCGAGCGGGGAGCTGTTTTTT.

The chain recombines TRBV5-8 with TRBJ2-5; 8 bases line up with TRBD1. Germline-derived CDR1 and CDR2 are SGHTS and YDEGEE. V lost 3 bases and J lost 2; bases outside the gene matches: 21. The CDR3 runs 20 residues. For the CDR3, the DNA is TGTGCCAGCAGCTCACAGATAAGGACAGGGTGGAGGCAGTCTCAAGAGACCCAGTACTTC. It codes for CASSSQIRTGWRQSQETQYF.

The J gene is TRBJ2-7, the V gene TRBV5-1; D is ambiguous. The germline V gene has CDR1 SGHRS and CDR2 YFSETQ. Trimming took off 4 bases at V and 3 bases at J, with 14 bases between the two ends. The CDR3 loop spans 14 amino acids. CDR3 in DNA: TGCGCCAGCAGCCCCCGGGCCGACCGCTACGAGCAGTACTTC. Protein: CASSPRADRYEQYF. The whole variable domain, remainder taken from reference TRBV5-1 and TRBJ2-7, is KAGVTQTPRYLIKTRGQQVTLSCSPISGHRSVSWYQQTPGQGLQFLFEYFSETQRNKGNFPGRFSGRQFSNSRSEMNVSTLELGDSALYLCASSPRADRYEQYFGPGTRLTVT.

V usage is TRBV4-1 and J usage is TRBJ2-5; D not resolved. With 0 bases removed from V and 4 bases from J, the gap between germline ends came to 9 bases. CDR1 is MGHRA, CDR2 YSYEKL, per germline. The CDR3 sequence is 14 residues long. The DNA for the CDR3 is TGCGCCAGCAGCCAAGATAGCAGGCCAGAGACCCAGTACTTC. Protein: CASSQDSRPETQYF.

CDR3 loop: CASSYSTGTGNTIYF. DNA for the CDR3: TGTGCCAGCAGTTACTCAACAGGGACTGGAAACACCATATATTTT. The chain couples TRBV6-5 to TRBJ1-3; D may be TRBD1 (6 bases). This CDR3 spans 15 amino acids. V was pared by 0 bases and J by 2 bases, with 8 bases between. Per the germline V gene, CDR1 is MNHEY and CDR2 is SVGAGI.

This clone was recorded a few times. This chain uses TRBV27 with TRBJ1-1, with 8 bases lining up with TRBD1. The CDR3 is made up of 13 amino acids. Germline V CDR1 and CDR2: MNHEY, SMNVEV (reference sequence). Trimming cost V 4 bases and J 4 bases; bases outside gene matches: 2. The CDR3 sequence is CASSSDRATEAFF. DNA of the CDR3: TGTGCCAGCAGTTCGGACAGGGCCACTGAAGCTTTCTTT.

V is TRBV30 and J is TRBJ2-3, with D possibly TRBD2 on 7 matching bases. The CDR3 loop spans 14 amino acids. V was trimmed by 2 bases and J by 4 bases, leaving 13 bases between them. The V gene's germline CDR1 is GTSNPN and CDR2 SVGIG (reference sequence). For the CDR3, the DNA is TGTGCCTGGAGTAGGCGGGGGCGGTCAGATACGCAGTATTTT. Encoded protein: CAWSRRGRSDTQYF.

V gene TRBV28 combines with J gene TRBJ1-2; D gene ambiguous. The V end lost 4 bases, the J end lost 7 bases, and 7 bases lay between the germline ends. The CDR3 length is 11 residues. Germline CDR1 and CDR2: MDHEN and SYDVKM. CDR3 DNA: TGTGCCAGCAGTTCCCCCCCTGGCTACACCTTC. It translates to CASSSPPGYTF.